This is a list of T cell receptor beta chains from one sample in a study of PD-1 blockade in classical Hodgkin lymphoma. TCRdb's table, derived via immunoSEQ multiplex PCR, lists solely in-frame clones and lacks some. The sample yields over 50,000 clones, approximately 84% seen once. This specimen consisted of peripheral blood mononuclear cells (PBMCs), obtained at baseline. Every receptor here comes from a human donor with classical Hodgkin lymphoma. Each CDR3 is given with its conserved first and last residue. A D gene is named only where the DNA matches it firmly. Some rows have no size entry. The others give once, few or many, or a class for an expanded clone.

D gene: .
V gene: TRBV5-4
clone size: .
J gene: TRBJ1-2
CDR3 DNA: TGTGCCAGCAGCCTGGACGAGTTTGTGGGCTACACCTTC
CDR3 protein: CASSLDEFVGYTF

D gene: .
V gene: TRBV30
clone size: .
J gene: TRBJ1-1
CDR3 DNA: TGTGCCTGGAGTGTTCATTTATCTGTGACGTTGAACACTGAAGCTTTCTTT
CDR3 protein: CAWSVHLSVTLNTEAFF

D gene: .
V gene: TRBV7-8
clone size: .
J gene: TRBJ2-1
CDR3 DNA: TGTGCCAGCAGCCGACTGGAAACCCCCCGGGGGGCTGAGCAGTTCTTC
CDR3 protein: CASSRLETPRGAEQFF

D gene: .
V gene: TRBV7-2
clone size: few
J gene: TRBJ2-2
CDR3 DNA: TGTGCCAGCAGTCCTCAGATTACGACGAACACCGGGGAGCTGTTTTTT
CDR3 protein: CASSPQITTNTGELFF

D gene: .
V gene: TRBV10-3
clone size: once
J gene: TRBJ1-1
CDR3 DNA: TGTGCCATCAGAGGCCAGGCAGGTGTGACTGAAGCTTTCTTT
CDR3 protein: CAIRGQAGVTEAFF

D gene: .
V gene: TRBV9
clone size: .
J gene: TRBJ2-1
CDR3 DNA: TGTGCCAGCAGCCTTAACCCCGCTCGTTTGAGGGGGGACAATGAGCAGTTCTTC
CDR3 protein: CASSLNPARLRGDNEQFF

D gene: .
V gene: TRBV14
clone size: .
J gene: TRBJ2-3
CDR3 DNA: TGTGCCAGCAGCCAAAGATCTGGGATCGGCACAGATACGCAGTATTTT
CDR3 protein: CASSQRSGIGTDTQYF

D gene: TRBD1
V gene: TRBV18
clone size: .
J gene: TRBJ1-1
CDR3 DNA: TGTGCCAGCTCACCCAACCGACAGGGGACTGAAGCTTTCTTT
CDR3 protein: CASSPNRQGTEAFF

D gene: .
V gene: TRBV6-1
clone size: .
J gene: TRBJ1-5
CDR3 DNA: TGTGCCAGCAGTGAAGCTTACAGTAGCAATCAGCCCCAGCATTTT
CDR3 protein: CASSEAYSSNQPQHF

D gene: .
V gene: TRBV7-9
clone size: .
J gene: TRBJ1-4
CDR3 DNA: TGTGCCAGCAGCTTCGCGGGGGAAAAACTGTTTTTT
CDR3 protein: CASSFAGEKLFF

D gene: .
V gene: TRBV18
clone size: .
J gene: TRBJ2-3
CDR3 DNA: TGTGCCAGCTCACCAACAAGAAGCACAGATACGCAGTATTTT
CDR3 protein: CASSPTRSTDTQYF

D gene: .
V gene: TRBV5-4
clone size: .
J gene: TRBJ2-6
CDR3 DNA: TGTGCCAGCAGTTTACAGGGAGCTGGGGCCAACGTCCTGACTTTC
CDR3 protein: CASSLQGAGANVLTF

D gene: .
V gene: TRBV5-6
clone size: .
J gene: TRBJ2-3
CDR3 DNA: TGTGCCAGCAGCTTGGACACAACTAACACAGATACGCAGTATTTT
CDR3 protein: CASSLDTTNTDTQYF

D gene: TRBD1
V gene: TRBV4-3
clone size: .
J gene: TRBJ1-2
CDR3 DNA: TGCGCCAGCAGCCAAGATTTTAGGCAGGGGGCGGGCTACACCTTC
CDR3 protein: CASSQDFRQGAGYTF

D gene: TRBD1
V gene: TRBV4-1
clone size: .
J gene: TRBJ2-5
CDR3 DNA: TGCGCCAGCAGCCAGGATATCCAGACAGGGAAAGAGACCCAGTACTTC
CDR3 protein: CASSQDIQTGKETQYF

D gene: TRBD2
V gene: TRBV11-3
clone size: .
J gene: TRBJ2-1
CDR3 DNA: TGTGCCAGCAGCGGCAGGACTAGGAACGATGAGCAGTTCTTC
CDR3 protein: CASSGRTRNDEQFF

D gene: .
V gene: TRBV7-2
clone size: .
J gene: TRBJ2-5
CDR3 DNA: TGTGCCAGCAGCGGGGACTTTCTACAAGAGACCCAGTACTTC
CDR3 protein: CASSGDFLQETQYF

D gene: .
V gene: TRBV7-9
clone size: once
J gene: TRBJ2-1
CDR3 DNA: TGTGCCAGCAGCCCGGACCGGGACTCACCTTATCGTGAGCAGTTCTTC
CDR3 protein: CASSPDRDSPYREQFF

D gene: TRBD2
V gene: TRBV14
clone size: .
J gene: TRBJ2-7
CDR3 DNA: TGTGCCAGCAGCCTCCTAGCGGGAAGTTTCTACGAGCAGTACTTC
CDR3 protein: CASSLLAGSFYEQYF

D gene: .
V gene: TRBV28
clone size: .
J gene: TRBJ1-5
CDR3 DNA: TGTGCCAGCAGTCCCCTGGGTCGAGGGCAAAATCAGCCCCAGCATTTT
CDR3 protein: CASSPLGRGQNQPQHF

D gene: .
V gene: TRBV18
clone size: .
J gene: TRBJ1-3
CDR3 DNA: TGTGCCAGCTCACCAGGGCAGCATTCTGGAAACACCATATATTTT
CDR3 protein: CASSPGQHSGNTIYF

D gene: .
V gene: TRBV7-7
clone size: .
J gene: TRBJ2-2
CDR3 DNA: TGTGCTAGCAGCTTAACCATCGGCGGCACCGGGGAGCTGTTTTTT
CDR3 protein: CASSLTIGGTGELFF

D gene: TRBD1
V gene: TRBV10-3
clone size: .
J gene: TRBJ1-2
CDR3 DNA: TGTGCCATCAGTCGGGACAGTTCTAACTATGGCTACACCTTC
CDR3 protein: CAISRDSSNYGYTF

D gene: .
V gene: TRBV7-8
clone size: few
J gene: TRBJ1-2
CDR3 DNA: TGTGCCAGCAGCTTAGCGAGGGATGGCTACACCTTC
CDR3 protein: CASSLARDGYTF

D gene: .
V gene: TRBV11-2
clone size: .
J gene: TRBJ2-1
CDR3 DNA: TGTGCCAGCAGCCCAGGGGCCCGCCACAATGAGCAGTTCTTC
CDR3 protein: CASSPGARHNEQFF

D gene: .
V gene: TRBV30
clone size: .
J gene: TRBJ2-3
CDR3 DNA: TGTGCCTGGAGGGCGGTAAGCACAGATACGCAGTATTTT
CDR3 protein: CAWRAVSTDTQYF

D gene: .
V gene: TRBV11-2
clone size: .
J gene: TRBJ2-1
CDR3 DNA: TGTGCCAGCAGCTCTTACTATGAGCAGTTCTTC
CDR3 protein: CASSSYYEQFF

D gene: .
V gene: TRBV7-9
clone size: .
J gene: TRBJ1-2
CDR3 DNA: TGTGCCAGCAGCCCGACAGACCGCCATGGCTACACCTTC
CDR3 protein: CASSPTDRHGYTF

D gene: TRBD2
V gene: TRBV11-3
clone size: .
J gene: TRBJ2-7
CDR3 DNA: TGTGCCAGCAGCTTAGAGGGGACTAGCGCACAGAACTACGAGCAGTACTTC
CDR3 protein: CASSLEGTSAQNYEQYF

D gene: .
V gene: TRBV30
clone size: .
J gene: TRBJ1-4
CDR3 DNA: TGTGCCTGGGCGGACGGAGTTAATGAAAAACTGTTTTTT
CDR3 protein: CAWADGVNEKLFF

D gene: .
V gene: TRBV4-3
clone size: .
J gene: TRBJ2-3
CDR3 DNA: TGCGCCAGCAGCCAAGGACAGAACACAGATACGCAGTATTTT
CDR3 protein: CASSQGQNTDTQYF

D gene: .
V gene: TRBV7-9
clone size: .
J gene: TRBJ2-3
CDR3 DNA: TGTGCCAGCAGCTTAGATGGGAGTTCGGGTGATACGCAGTATTTT
CDR3 protein: CASSLDGSSGDTQYF

D gene: .
V gene: TRBV5-1
clone size: .
J gene: TRBJ2-7
CDR3 DNA: TGCGCCAGCAGCCAGGACCCTAGCTCCTACGAGCAGTACTTC
CDR3 protein: CASSQDPSSYEQYF

D gene: TRBD2
V gene: TRBV30
clone size: .
J gene: TRBJ2-1
CDR3 DNA: TGTGCCTGGAGTTACGGGACTAGCGGAAAAAATGAGCAGTTCTTC
CDR3 protein: CAWSYGTSGKNEQFF

D gene: .
V gene: TRBV7-2
clone size: .
J gene: TRBJ2-3
CDR3 DNA: TGTGCCAGCAGCTTAGGGATTGGAGATACGCAGTATTTT
CDR3 protein: CASSLGIGDTQYF

D gene: .
V gene: TRBV11-1
clone size: .
J gene: TRBJ1-1
CDR3 DNA: TGTGCCAGCAGCTTGGCACAGTTGAACACTGAAGCTTTCTTT
CDR3 protein: CASSLAQLNTEAFF

D gene: .
V gene: TRBV27
clone size: .
J gene: TRBJ1-5
CDR3 DNA: TGTGCCAGCAGTACCCAGGGGAGGCAGCCCCAGCATTTT
CDR3 protein: CASSTQGRQPQHF